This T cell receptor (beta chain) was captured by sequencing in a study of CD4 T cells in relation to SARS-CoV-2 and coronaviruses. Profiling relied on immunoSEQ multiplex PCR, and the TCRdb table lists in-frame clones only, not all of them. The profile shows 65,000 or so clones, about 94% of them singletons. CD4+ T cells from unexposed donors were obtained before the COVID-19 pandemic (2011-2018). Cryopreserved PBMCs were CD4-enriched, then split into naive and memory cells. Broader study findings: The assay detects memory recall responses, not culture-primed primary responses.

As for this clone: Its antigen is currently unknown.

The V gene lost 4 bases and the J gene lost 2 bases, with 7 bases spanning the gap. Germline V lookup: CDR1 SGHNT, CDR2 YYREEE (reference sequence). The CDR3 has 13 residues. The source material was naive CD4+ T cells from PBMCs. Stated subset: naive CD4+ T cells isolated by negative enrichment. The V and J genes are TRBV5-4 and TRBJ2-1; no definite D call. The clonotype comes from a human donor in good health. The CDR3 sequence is CASSPRAYNEQFF. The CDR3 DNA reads TGTGCCAGCAGCCCCAGAGCCTACAATGAGCAGTTCTTC.